Sequencing of this T cell receptor (beta chain) was carried out in a study of T cell repertoires in cytomegalovirus infection. This clonotype came up many times. TCRdb fed the reads into MiXCR, producing one record per CDR3 protein. The table includes nearly 650,000 distinct CDR3 sequences, about 24% detected once. Germline V gene sequence: CDR1 SGHTA, CDR2 FQGNSA. Trimming at V came to 6 bases and at J to 6 bases, leaving 9 bases not matched to a gene. The CDR3 has 15 amino acids. Input material: CD8+ T cells from PBMCs. The clonotype comes from a human donor in good health (CMV status not recorded). Some clones in this sample may be carry-over from other donors' samples. The gene calls are TRBV7-2 and TRBJ1-5; 9 bases align to TRBD1. The CDR3 spells CASSKQGAAGQPQHF. CDR3 nucleotide sequence: TGTGCCAGCAGTAAACAGGGGGCGGCGGGTCAGCCCCAGCATTTT.